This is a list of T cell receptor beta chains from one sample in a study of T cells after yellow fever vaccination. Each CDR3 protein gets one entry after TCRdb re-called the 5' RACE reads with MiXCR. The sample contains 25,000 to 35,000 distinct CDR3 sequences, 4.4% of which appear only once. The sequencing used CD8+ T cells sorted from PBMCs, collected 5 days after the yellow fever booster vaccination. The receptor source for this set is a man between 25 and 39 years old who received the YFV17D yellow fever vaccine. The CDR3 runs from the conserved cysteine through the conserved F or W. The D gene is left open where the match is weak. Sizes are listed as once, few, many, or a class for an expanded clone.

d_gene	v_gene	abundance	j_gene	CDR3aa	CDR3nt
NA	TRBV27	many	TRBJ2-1	CASSLTNNEQFF	TGTGCCAGCAGCCTGACCAACAATGAGCAGTTCTTC
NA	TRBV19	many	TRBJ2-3	CASRPEYTDTQYF	TGTGCCAGTAGACCGGAGTACACAGATACGCAGTATTTT
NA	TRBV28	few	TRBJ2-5	CASSSKSSLARMTQYF	TGTGCCAGCAGTTCTAAGTCTAGCCTCGCTCGTATGACCCAGTACTTC
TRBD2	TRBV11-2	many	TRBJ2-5	CASSFGLAGQETQYF	TGTGCCAGCAGCTTTGGACTAGCGGGACAAGAGACCCAGTACTTC
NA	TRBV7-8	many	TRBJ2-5	CASSLWAGSQETQYF	TGTGCCAGCAGCTTATGGGCAGGGAGTCAAGAGACCCAGTACTTC
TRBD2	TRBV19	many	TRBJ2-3	CASSIVLSGGTDTQYF	TGTGCCAGTAGTATTGTTTTGTCGGGAGGTACAGATACGCAGTATTTT
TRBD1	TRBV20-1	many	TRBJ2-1	CSASEGAWNEQFF	TGCAGTGCTAGTGAGGGGGCATGGAATGAGCAGTTCTTC
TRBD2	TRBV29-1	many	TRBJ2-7	CSVEDGTSGSHEQYF	TGCAGCGTTGAGGACGGGACTAGCGGGAGTCACGAGCAGTACTTC
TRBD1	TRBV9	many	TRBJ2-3	CASSGQGALTDTQYF	TGTGCCAGCAGCGGACAGGGGGCTCTCACAGATACGCAGTATTTT
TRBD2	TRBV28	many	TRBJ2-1	CASSPGAGGRYNEQFF	TGTGCCAGCAGCCCGGGGGCTGGCGGGAGGTACAATGAGCAGTTCTTC
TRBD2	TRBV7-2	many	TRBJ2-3	CASSPSAGGFTDTQYF	TGTGCCAGCAGCCCATCGGCGGGAGGCTTCACAGATACGCAGTATTTT
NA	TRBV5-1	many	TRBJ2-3	CASRLSDTQYF	TGCGCCAGCAGACTCTCAGATACGCAGTATTTT
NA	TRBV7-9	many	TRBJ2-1	CASSPAVWDEQFF	TGTGCCAGCAGCCCTGCGGTTTGGGATGAGCAGTTCTTC
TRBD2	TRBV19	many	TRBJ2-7	CASSKDGLAGSYEQYF	TGTGCCTCATCGAAGGACGGGCTAGCGGGATCCTACGAGCAGTACTTC
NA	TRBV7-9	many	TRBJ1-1	CASSAGLYTEAFF	TGTGCCAGCAGCGCGGGACTCTACACTGAAGCTTTCTTT
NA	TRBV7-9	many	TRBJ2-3	CASSSPVIHTQYF	TGTGCCAGCAGCTCGCCGGTTATACATACGCAGTATTTT
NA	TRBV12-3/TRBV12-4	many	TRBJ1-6	CASSFGAGQGSPLHF	TGTGCCAGCAGTTTTGGTGCAGGGCAGGGTTCACCCCTCCACTTT
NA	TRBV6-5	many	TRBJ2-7	CASSYQGLEQYF	TGTGCCAGCAGTTACCAGGGGCTCGAGCAGTACTTC
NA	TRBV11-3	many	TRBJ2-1	CASSVGDEQFF	TGTGCCAGCTCCGTGGGAGATGAGCAGTTCTTC
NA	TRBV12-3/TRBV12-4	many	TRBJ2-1	CASSFIPSEQFF	TGTGCCAGCAGTTTTATTCCGAGTGAGCAGTTCTTC
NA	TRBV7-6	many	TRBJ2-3	CASSSIGATDTQYF	TGTGCCAGCAGCTCCATCGGGGCTACAGATACGCAGTATTTT
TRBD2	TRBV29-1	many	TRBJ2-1	CSVVAGEVYEQFF	TGCAGCGTTGTAGCGGGAGAAGTCTATGAGCAGTTCTTC
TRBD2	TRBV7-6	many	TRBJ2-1	CASSSGLAGYNEQFF	TGTGCCAGCAGCTCTGGACTAGCGGGGTACAATGAGCAGTTCTTC
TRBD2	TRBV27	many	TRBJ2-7	CASSLRGGPGEQYF	TGTGCCAGCAGTCTCCGGGGAGGGCCTGGGGAGCAGTACTTC
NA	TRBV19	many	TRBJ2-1	CASSLRDKAYNEQFF	TGTGCCAGTAGCCTACGGGACAAGGCCTACAATGAGCAGTTCTTC
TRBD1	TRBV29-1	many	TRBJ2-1	CSVRTGVGDNEQFF	TGCAGCGTTCGGACAGGGGTAGGGGATAATGAGCAGTTCTTC
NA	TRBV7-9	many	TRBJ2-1	CASSSPSGTSSYNEQFF	TGTGCCAGCAGCTCCCCATCAGGGACCAGCTCCTACAATGAGCAGTTCTTC
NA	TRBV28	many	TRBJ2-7	CASSLKAAEQYF	TGTGCCAGCAGTTTAAAGGCAGCCGAGCAGTACTTC